A single sample is the source of the 5 T cell receptor beta chains below, sequenced in a study of technical replicates of blood from several donors (TCRdb year 2017). Receptors were amplified or captured by the immunoSEQ multiplex PCR assay. Entries here come from immuneACCESS through TCRdb and include only in-frame sequences with V and J called. Some clones fail to appear in such tables; in the studies checked, an unresolved V gene covers under half of the shortfall, and the cause of the remainder is unknown. Present in this sample are approximately 81,000 clones, 90% to 97% of which were seen just once. The top ten hold 0.2% of the sample. The sequenced sample consisted of T cells isolated from PBMCs. Receptor source: a human donor in good health.

This sequence joins TRBV4-1 and TRBJ1-1; TRBD1 might be the D (6 bases). V lost 7 bases to trimming and J lost 1 base, with 19 bases between them. There are 16 residues in the CDR3. Germline V lookup: CDR1 MGHRA, CDR2 YSYEKL. The CDR3: CASNPTGQRPNTEAFF. The CDR3 nucleotides are TGCGCCAGCAACCCAACCGGACAGAGACCGAACACTGAAGCTTTCTTT.

The chain links TRBV6-1 to TRBJ2-3, with D tentatively TRBD2 (5 bases). In germline, CDR1 is MNHNS, CDR2 SASEGT. The CDR3 extends over 16 amino acids. Trimming took off 3 bases at V and 3 bases at J, with 16 bases between the two ends. The CDR3 region has the DNA TGTGCCAGCAGTGATTCTGAGCGAGAGGGAACAGATACGCAGTATTTT. Its translation is CASSDSEREGTDTQYF.

This chain uses TRBV10-1 with TRBJ2-2, with a tentative D call TRBD1 (6 bases). Trimming shortened V by 4 bases and J by 6 bases, and 21 bases separated the two germline ends. The CDR3 consists of 17 residues. CDR1 WNHNN and CDR2 SYGVQD come from the germline V gene (reference sequence). The CDR3 spells CASSGSARGAMSGELFF. The CDR3 DNA reads TGCGCCAGCAGTGGCTCAGCCAGGGGAGCGATGTCCGGGGAGCTGTTTTTT.

This clone was observed a single time. The chain combines TRBV15 with TRBJ2-5; maybe TRBD2 (5 bases). Trimming took off 0 bases at V and 4 bases at J, with 12 bases between the two ends. CDR3 length: 15 residues. CDR1 and CDR2 from the germline V gene are LNHNV and YYDKDF (reference sequence). The CDR3 region has the DNA TGTGCCACCAGCAGAGATCGAGGGAAGGGAGAGACCCAGTACTTC. Protein sequence: CATSRDRGKGETQYF.

A single count supports this clone. V usage is TRBV28 and J usage is TRBJ1-2; 9 bases are a match to TRBD1. Germline loops: CDR1 MDHEN, CDR2 SYDVKM. V shed 6 bases and J 2 bases; nucleotides not matched to a gene: 4. CDR3 size: 14 residues. CDR3 DNA: TGTGCCAGCAGCTGGACAGGGGCCAACTATGGCTACACCTTC. As protein: CASSWTGANYGYTF.